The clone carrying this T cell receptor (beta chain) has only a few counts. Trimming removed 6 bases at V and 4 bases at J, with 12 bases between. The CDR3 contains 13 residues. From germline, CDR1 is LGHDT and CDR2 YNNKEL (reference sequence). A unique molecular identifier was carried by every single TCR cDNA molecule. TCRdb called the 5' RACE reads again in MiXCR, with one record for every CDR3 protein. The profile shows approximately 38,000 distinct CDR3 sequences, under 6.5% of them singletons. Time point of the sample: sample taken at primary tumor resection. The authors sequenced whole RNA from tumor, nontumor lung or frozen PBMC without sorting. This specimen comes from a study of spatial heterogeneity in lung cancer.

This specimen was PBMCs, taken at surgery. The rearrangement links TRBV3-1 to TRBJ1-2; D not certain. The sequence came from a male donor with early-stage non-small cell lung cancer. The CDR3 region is CASRDGGLYGYTF. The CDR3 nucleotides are TGTGCCAGCAGGGATGGAGGCCTCTATGGCTACACCTTC.